The rows below give T cell receptor beta chains drawn from one sample of a study of cytomegalovirus exposure and HLA in healthy donors. Assay used: immunoSEQ multiplex PCR; TCRdb lists only in-frame clones, some missing. The sample shows around 150,000 clones, just under 90% of them seen only once. Material: PBMCs. The receptors originated from a woman aged 18-29 years in good health and CMV-seropositive. The CDR3 runs from the conserved cysteine through the conserved F or W. A D gene is named only where the DNA matches it firmly. Clone size appears in some rows only: once, few, many, or a class for an expanded clone.

>NA|TRBJ1-3|NA|TRBV5-1
TGCGCCAGCAGCTTTGGGGGCGCGGGTGGAAACACCATATATTTT
CASSFGGAGGNTIYF
>NA|TRBJ2-1|TRBD2|TRBV5-4
TGTGCCAGCAGCTTGGAAGGGCGGGAGAAAGGGAATGAGCAGTTCTTC
CASSLEGREKGNEQFF
>NA|TRBJ2-5|NA|TRBV2
TGTGCCGCCCCTGGGGGGGCGACCCAGTACTTC
CAAPGGATQYF
>NA|TRBJ2-7|TRBD2|TRBV4-1
TGCGCCAGCAGCCAAGGTGCTAGCGGGGCCTACGAGCAGTACTTC
CASSQGASGAYEQYF
>NA|TRBJ1-1|NA|TRBV4-1
TGCGCCAGCAGCCAAGCCCCCCTCTGGAACACTGAAGCTTTCTTT
CASSQAPLWNTEAFF
>NA|TRBJ2-3|TRBD1|TRBV4-1
TGCGCCAGCAGCCAAAGACAGGGAACAGATACGCAGTATTTT
CASSQRQGTDTQYF
>NA|TRBJ2-7|TRBD1|TRBV7-2
TGTGCCAGCAGCGCACAGGGGGCCTACGAGCAGTACTTC
CASSAQGAYEQYF
>NA|TRBJ2-1|TRBD2|TRBV11-2
TGTGCCAGCAGCTCGACTAGCGGGAGGGCCAGTGAGCAGTTCTTC
CASSSTSGRASEQFF
>NA|TRBJ2-2|TRBD2|TRBV2
TGTGCCAGCAGTGTGGGGGGCGGACTAGCGGGAGCCGGGGAGCTGTTTTTT
CASSVGGGLAGAGELFF
>once|TRBJ2-7|TRBD1|TRBV28
TGTGCCAGCAGTTTGCCCGGGACAGGGAACTACGAGCAGTACTTC
CASSLPGTGNYEQYF
>NA|TRBJ1-2|NA|TRBV6-5
TGTGCCAGCAGTCGTGACAGGCTCAACTATGGCTACACCTTC
CASSRDRLNYGYTF
>NA|TRBJ1-5|NA|TRBV21-1
TGTGCCAGCAGCGTTATATCCCCGCATTTT
CASSVISPHF
>NA|TRBJ1-6|TRBD1|TRBV2
TGTGCCAGCAGTGACACGGGACAGGGGTTCGATTCACCCCTCCACTTT
CASSDTGQGFDSPLHF
>NA|TRBJ2-1|NA|TRBV7-2
TGTGCCAGCAGCTTTTTGGGGGGTAGTGAGCAGTTCTTC
CASSFLGGSEQFF
>NA|TRBJ2-1|TRBD1|TRBV5-1
TGCGCCAGCAGCTTTGGACAGGAGAACAATGAGCAGTTCTTC
CASSFGQENNEQFF
>NA|TRBJ2-7|TRBD1|TRBV7-2
TGTGCCAGCAACCCTAGGGTGACAGGGATCCTCTACGAGCAGTACTTC
CASNPRVTGILYEQYF
>NA|TRBJ2-7|TRBD2|TRBV11-2
TGTGCCAGCAGCTTAGGTTTGGGACTAAGCTACGAGCAGTACTTC
CASSLGLGLSYEQYF
>NA|TRBJ2-7|NA|TRBV10-1
TGCGCCAGCAGTGACCTGGTTGAGGACGAGCAGTACTTC
CASSDLVEDEQYF
>NA|TRBJ2-1|TRBD2|TRBV11-2
TGTGCCAGCAGCTTTACGACTAGCGGGGGAAATGAGCAGTTCTTC
CASSFTTSGGNEQFF
>NA|TRBJ1-1|NA|TRBV6-5
TGTGCCAGCCTAACAGGGTGGGGTGATGCTTTCTTT
CASLTGWGDAFF
>NA|TRBJ2-6|NA|TRBV7-2
TGTGCCAGCAGCTTAGTTGGGGCCTCTGGGGCCAACGTCCTGACTTTC
CASSLVGASGANVLTF
>once|TRBJ2-1|NA|TRBV11-2
TGTGCCAGCAGCTTAGATCCCGGAGGGCAGTACAATGAGCAGTTCTTC
CASSLDPGGQYNEQFF
>NA|TRBJ2-3|TRBD2|TRBV4-1
TGCGCCAGCAGCCAACCTAGCGGGAGGGCCACCACAGATACGCAGTATTTT
CASSQPSGRATTDTQYF
>once|TRBJ2-3|TRBD1|TRBV6-6
TGTGCCAGCAGTTACCGTGGGACAGGGGGCACAGATACGCAGTATTTT
CASSYRGTGGTDTQYF
>NA|TRBJ2-3|TRBD2|TRBV2
TGTGCCTGCGACGCCGGGGAGGGTAGGCCAGATACGCAGTATTTT
CACDAGEGRPDTQYF
>NA|TRBJ1-5|TRBD1|TRBV7-2
TGTGCCAGCAGCTCCAGGGGGCTAAGCAATCAGCCCCAGCATTTT
CASSSRGLSNQPQHF
>NA|TRBJ2-7|NA|TRBV11-1
TGTGCCAGCAGCCGAACCGCAGACAGTCCCTACGAGCAGTACTTC
CASSRTADSPYEQYF
>NA|TRBJ2-7|NA|TRBV11-3
TGTGCCAGCAGCTTAGACCCCCGGGATTCCTACGAGCAGTACTTC
CASSLDPRDSYEQYF
>NA|TRBJ1-3|TRBD1|TRBV30
TGTGCCTGGAGTCCTGACAGGGGGGACACCATATATTTT
CAWSPDRGDTIYF
>NA|TRBJ1-4|NA|TRBV9
TGTGCCAGCAGCAGACGACAATGGGGGCGGGAAAAACTGTTTTTT
CASSRRQWGREKLFF
>NA|TRBJ2-5|NA|TRBV18
TGTGCCAGCTCACCAGCCGGGGAAGAGACCCAGTACTTC
CASSPAGEETQYF
>NA|TRBJ2-2|TRBD2|TRBV29-1
TGCAGCGTTGTAATCGCTAGCGGGATGAACACCGGGGAGCTGTTTTTT
CSVVIASGMNTGELFF
>NA|TRBJ1-5|NA|TRBV6-1
TGTGCCAGCAGTGCTCGACCCAGGGATAGCAATCAGCCCCAGCATTTT
CASSARPRDSNQPQHF
>NA|TRBJ1-2|NA|TRBV28
TGTGCCAGCAGTTGGACAGCGAACTATGGCTACACCTTC
CASSWTANYGYTF
>NA|TRBJ2-3|TRBD2|TRBV5-1
TGCGCCAGCAGCTTGGAACTAGCGGGAGGGCCTTTCACAGATACGCAGTATTTT
CASSLELAGGPFTDTQYF
>NA|TRBJ2-1|TRBD1|TRBV2
TGTGCCAGCCGTCCCAACAGGGGACATGAGCAGTTCTTC
CASRPNRGHEQFF
>NA|TRBJ2-7|NA|TRBV11-2
TGTGCCAGCAGCCCATCCGGGACAACCTACGAGCAGTACTTC
CASSPSGTTYEQYF
>NA|TRBJ2-5|NA|TRBV11-3
TGTGCCAGCAGCTTAAGGACCGGGACACCCGGGGAGACCCAGTACTTC
CASSLRTGTPGETQYF
>NA|TRBJ1-4|NA|TRBV19
TGTGCCAGTAGTATGGGTTTGACAGTTGGGAATGAAAAACTGTTTTTT
CASSMGLTVGNEKLFF
>NA|TRBJ1-2|TRBD1|TRBV9
TGTGCCAGCAGCCCGATGGCAGGGGGCTATGGCTACACCTTC
CASSPMAGGYGYTF
>NA|TRBJ2-2|NA|TRBV6-5
TGTGCCAGCAGTCCCGGGACCGGGGAGCTGTTTTTT
CASSPGTGELFF
>NA|TRBJ2-3|TRBD2|TRBV6-1
TGTGCCAGCAGTGAAGCGACGGGCGGGGGAGGAGATACGCAGTATTTT
CASSEATGGGGDTQYF
>NA|TRBJ1-2|NA|TRBV2
TGTGCCAGCATACGGGACACATCCTATGGCTACACCTTC
CASIRDTSYGYTF
>NA|TRBJ2-3|TRBD2|TRBV7-8
TGTGCCAGCAGCTTATGGTTAGCGGGGGCAGATACGCAGTATTTT
CASSLWLAGADTQYF
>once|TRBJ2-3|TRBD2|TRBV6-1
TGTGCCAGCACCTATAGCGGGGGGGCAGATACGCAGTATTTT
CASTYSGGADTQYF